The rows below give T cell receptor beta chains drawn from one sample of a study of T cell repertoires in chronic hepatitis B. The protocol was immunoSEQ multiplex PCR, while the TCRdb copy is restricted to in-frame clones and leaves out a portion. The repertoire holds around 160 clones, 75% to 85% seen once, with roughly half in the top ten. The source material was HBV core (core195) epitope-specific CD8+ T cells from PBMCs. The receptors derive from a human donor with chronic hepatitis B virus infection. CDR3s include the opening cysteine and the closing phenylalanine or tryptophan. The order of the fields is clone size, D gene, V gene, J gene, CDR3 DNA, CDR3 protein. A D gene is named only where the DNA matches it firmly. Clone size is not always given. Where it is, it says once, few, many or a class for expanded clones.

size: -
D: -
V: TRBV6-5
J: TRBJ1-2
DNA: TGTGCCAGCTGGGGGGGATCTAACTATGGCTACACCTTC
CDR3: CASWGGSNYGYTF

size: -
D: TRBD2
V: TRBV2
J: TRBJ2-1
DNA: TGTGCCATCGAGACTAGCGGGCAAGACAATGAGCAGCTCTTC
CDR3: CAIETSGQDNEQLF

size: -
D: -
V: TRBV6-4
J: TRBJ2-2
DNA: TGTGCCAGCAGTGACTCAGACAACACCGGGGAGCTGTTTTTT
CDR3: CASSDSDNTGELFF

size: -
D: TRBD2
V: TRBV6-1
J: TRBJ2-1
DNA: TGTGCCAGCAGTGAAGCTAGCGGGGCCTACAATGAGCAGTTCTTC
CDR3: CASSEASGAYNEQFF

size: -
D: TRBD1
V: TRBV13
J: TRBJ2-7
DNA: TGTGCCAGCAGCTTTACAGGGGACGAGCAGTACTTC
CDR3: CASSFTGDEQYF

size: -
D: TRBD1
V: TRBV28
J: TRBJ2-5
DNA: TGTGCCAGCAGTGGGGACAGGGAGGAAGAGACCCAGTACTTC
CDR3: CASSGDREEETQYF

size: -
D: -
V: TRBV13
J: TRBJ1-2
DNA: TGTGCCAGCAGCCTGGGACCTAGCTATGGCTACACCTTC
CDR3: CASSLGPSYGYTF

size: -
D: -
V: TRBV4-2
J: TRBJ2-7
DNA: TGTGCCAGCAGCCAACTAGGGGAACCCTACGAGCAGTACTTC
CDR3: CASSQLGEPYEQYF

size: -
D: -
V: TRBV4-1
J: TRBJ2-6
DNA: TGCGCCAGCAGCTGCGCAGTTAGAACCCAAAGTCGGGCCAACGTCCTGACTTTC
CDR3: CASSCAVRTQSRANVLTF

size: once
D: TRBD2
V: TRBV5-6
J: TRBJ2-7
DNA: TGTGCCAGCAGCTTGGTAGCGGGGAAAGCCTACGAGCAGTACTTC
CDR3: CASSLVAGKAYEQYF

size: -
D: -
V: TRBV10-3
J: TRBJ1-5
DNA: TGTGCCATCAGTGAGTCTGATCAGCCCCAGCATTTT
CDR3: CAISESDQPQHF

size: hyperexpanded
D: -
V: TRBV9
J: TRBJ1-6
DNA: TGTGCCAGCGGGGATTCCAATTCACCCCTCCACTTT
CDR3: CASGDSNSPLHF

size: -
D: -
V: TRBV6-5
J: TRBJ1-4
DNA: TGTGCCAGCAGTTACTCAGGGGGGACTAATGAAAAACTGTTTTTT
CDR3: CASSYSGGTNEKLFF

size: -
D: -
V: TRBV27
J: TRBJ2-1
DNA: TGTGCCAGCAGTTTATACAATGAGCAGTTCTTC
CDR3: CASSLYNEQFF

size: -
D: -
V: TRBV6-4
J: TRBJ2-6
DNA: TGTGCCAGCAGTGACAACTCTGGGGCCAACGTCCTGACTTTC
CDR3: CASSDNSGANVLTF